These 10 T cell receptor beta chains were sequenced from one sample in a study of blood T cell repertoires in COVID-19. This table comes from immunoSEQ multiplex PCR, and its TCRdb copy is limited to in-frame clones, with some not included. The data show some 300,000 clones, 85% to 90% seen once. Sequenced input: peripheral blood. The receptors here all came from a woman in her fifties or sixties with COVID-19, enrolled during active disease.

This clone was counted only a few times. This sequence joins TRBV4-1 and TRBJ1-5, with 7 nucleotides matching TRBD1. Germline trimming cut 4 bases from V and 4 bases from J; bases unmatched to any gene: 4. This CDR3 is 14 amino acids long. Germline V gene data show CDR1 as MGHRA and CDR2 as YSYEKL. The CDR3 sequence is CASSLNRGNQPQHF. The DNA for the CDR3 is TGCGCCAGCAGCCTTAACAGGGGAAATCAGCCCCAGCATTTT.

V is TRBV10-2 and J is TRBJ1-2, with 9 bases fitting TRBD1. Trimming took 7 bases from V and 2 from J; bases not matched to a gene: 5. CDR1 is WSHSY and CDR2 is SAAADI in the germline V gene. The CDR3 is 14 residues long. Here the CDR3 reads CASKGQGRNYGYTF. CDR3 bases: TGCGCCAGCAAAGGACAGGGGAGAAACTATGGCTACACCTTC.

This chain connects TRBV11-3 to TRBJ2-1, with D tentatively TRBD2 (6 bases). The CDR3 consists of 16 residues. V lost 3 bases, J lost 4 bases, and 16 bases lay in between. Germline V gene sequence: CDR1 SGHNT, CDR2 YENEEA. Written as DNA, the CDR3 is TGTGCCAGCAGCTTGGGCGGCGGGGCTAATTACAATGAGCAGTTCTTC. It codes for CASSLGGGANYNEQFF.

This clone has a single count. The CDR3 loop reads CASSLPARGHIQYF. As DNA, the CDR3 is TGTGCCAGCAGTCTCCCGGCCAGGGGGCACATTCAGTACTTC. This chain joins TRBV28 and TRBJ2-4; TRBD1 agrees at 8 bases. Germline CDR1 reads MDHEN; CDR2 reads SYDVKM. CDR3 length: 14 residues. V gave up 5 bases and J gave up 8 bases; unmatched junction bases: 8.

The rearrangement joins TRBV7-3 to TRBJ2-3; 13 bases fit TRBD2. From germline, CDR1 is SGHTA and CDR2 FQGTGA. J gave up 3 bases and V 4 bases, and 7 bases lay outside the gene matches. The CDR3 has 17 residues. CDR3 coding DNA: TGTGCCAGCAGCTCCATAACTAGCGGGAGGGATACAGATACGCAGTATTTT. Protein product: CASSSITSGRDTDTQYF.

The gene calls are TRBV7-8 and TRBJ2-2; TRBD2 agrees at 8 bases. Germline V gene lookup returns CDR1 SGHVS and CDR2 FQNEAQ. Trimming cost V 5 bases and J 2 bases; bases outside gene matches: 7. There are 16 residues in the CDR3. CDR3 DNA: TGTGCCAGCAGCAGACTTAGCGGGATCAACACCGGGGAGCTGTTTTTT. Amino acids: CASSRLSGINTGELFF.

The rearrangement links TRBV6-6 to TRBJ1-1, with 8 bases lining up with TRBD1. From germline, CDR1 is MNHNY and CDR2 SVGAGI (reference sequence). The CDR3 consists of 9 residues. J lost 12 bases, V lost 8 bases, and 2 bases had no gene match. The CDR3 DNA sequence: TGTGCCAGCGGGACAGGCTCTTTCTTT. The encoded protein is CASGTGSFF.

The chain employs TRBV12-5 and TRBJ2-7, with D hard to call. Germline V gives CDR1 LGHNT, CDR2 FRNRAP. The CDR3 consists of 14 residues. Trimming shortened V by 2 bases and J by 4 bases, and 12 bases separated the two germline ends. The CDR3 nucleotides are TGTGCTAGTGGTTTGTTTTCGTCGAGATACGAGCAGTACTTC. The encoded protein is CASGLFSSRYEQYF. Together with reference TRBV12-5 and TRBJ2-7, the CDR3 gives the full variable domain: DARVTQTPRHKVTEMGQEVTMRCQPILGHNTVFWYRQTMMQGLELLAYFRNRAPLDDSGMPKDRFSAEMPDATLATLKIQPSEPRDSAVYFCASGLFSSRYEQYFGPGTRLTVT.

The rearrangement uses TRBV18 and TRBJ1-2; 7 positions agree with TRBD1. V shed 3 bases, J shed 8 bases, and the junction held 9 bases outside the gene matches. This CDR3 is 14 amino acids long. CDR1 is KGHSH, CDR2 LQKENI, per germline. The CDR3 bases are TGTGCCAGCTCACCGAACAGGGGTGTTGAGGGCTACACCTTC. It is translated as CASSPNRGVEGYTF.

The V call is TRBV19, the J call TRBJ2-3; 10 bases are shared with TRBD1. In germline, CDR1 is LNHDA, CDR2 SQIVND (reference sequence). V lost 5 bases to trimming and J lost 6 bases; unmatched junction nucleotides: 8. The CDR3 extends over 15 amino acids. As DNA, the CDR3 is TGTGCCAGTAGTCCCCGCAGGGACAGGGGTGATACGCAGTATTTT. It yields the protein CASSPRRDRGDTQYF.